This T cell receptor (beta chain) emerged from a study of T cell responses to AZD1222 COVID-19 vaccine. Study at large: Second doses that came at about 4 or about 12 weeks were put together. Findings and limits, study-wide: Baseline seropositives among AZD1222 recipients totaled only six or seven. The donor group comprised mostly white British people and more females; the analysis possibly underestimated clonal diversity.

On this clone: Its antigen is not identified.

Using immunoSEQ multiplex PCR, the repertoire was profiled, and TCRdb retains in-frame clones only, with some absent. Of 150,000 to 200,000 clones listed, roughly nine tenths are singletons. This CDR3 contains 16 residues. V lost 6 bases, J lost 2 bases, and 20 bases lay in between. The clonotype originates from an adult in good health. The specimen comprised peripheral blood, sampled on day 0 of AZD1222 vaccination. The chain has TRBV23-1 and TRBJ2-7; tentatively, D is TRBD2 (6 bases). TRBV23-1 is designated an ORF whose function remains uncertain. The CDR3 DNA follows: TGCGCCAGCAGGAACTACGGTAGCGAGCGGGCCTACGAGCAGTACTTC. Translation: CASRNYGSERAYEQYF.